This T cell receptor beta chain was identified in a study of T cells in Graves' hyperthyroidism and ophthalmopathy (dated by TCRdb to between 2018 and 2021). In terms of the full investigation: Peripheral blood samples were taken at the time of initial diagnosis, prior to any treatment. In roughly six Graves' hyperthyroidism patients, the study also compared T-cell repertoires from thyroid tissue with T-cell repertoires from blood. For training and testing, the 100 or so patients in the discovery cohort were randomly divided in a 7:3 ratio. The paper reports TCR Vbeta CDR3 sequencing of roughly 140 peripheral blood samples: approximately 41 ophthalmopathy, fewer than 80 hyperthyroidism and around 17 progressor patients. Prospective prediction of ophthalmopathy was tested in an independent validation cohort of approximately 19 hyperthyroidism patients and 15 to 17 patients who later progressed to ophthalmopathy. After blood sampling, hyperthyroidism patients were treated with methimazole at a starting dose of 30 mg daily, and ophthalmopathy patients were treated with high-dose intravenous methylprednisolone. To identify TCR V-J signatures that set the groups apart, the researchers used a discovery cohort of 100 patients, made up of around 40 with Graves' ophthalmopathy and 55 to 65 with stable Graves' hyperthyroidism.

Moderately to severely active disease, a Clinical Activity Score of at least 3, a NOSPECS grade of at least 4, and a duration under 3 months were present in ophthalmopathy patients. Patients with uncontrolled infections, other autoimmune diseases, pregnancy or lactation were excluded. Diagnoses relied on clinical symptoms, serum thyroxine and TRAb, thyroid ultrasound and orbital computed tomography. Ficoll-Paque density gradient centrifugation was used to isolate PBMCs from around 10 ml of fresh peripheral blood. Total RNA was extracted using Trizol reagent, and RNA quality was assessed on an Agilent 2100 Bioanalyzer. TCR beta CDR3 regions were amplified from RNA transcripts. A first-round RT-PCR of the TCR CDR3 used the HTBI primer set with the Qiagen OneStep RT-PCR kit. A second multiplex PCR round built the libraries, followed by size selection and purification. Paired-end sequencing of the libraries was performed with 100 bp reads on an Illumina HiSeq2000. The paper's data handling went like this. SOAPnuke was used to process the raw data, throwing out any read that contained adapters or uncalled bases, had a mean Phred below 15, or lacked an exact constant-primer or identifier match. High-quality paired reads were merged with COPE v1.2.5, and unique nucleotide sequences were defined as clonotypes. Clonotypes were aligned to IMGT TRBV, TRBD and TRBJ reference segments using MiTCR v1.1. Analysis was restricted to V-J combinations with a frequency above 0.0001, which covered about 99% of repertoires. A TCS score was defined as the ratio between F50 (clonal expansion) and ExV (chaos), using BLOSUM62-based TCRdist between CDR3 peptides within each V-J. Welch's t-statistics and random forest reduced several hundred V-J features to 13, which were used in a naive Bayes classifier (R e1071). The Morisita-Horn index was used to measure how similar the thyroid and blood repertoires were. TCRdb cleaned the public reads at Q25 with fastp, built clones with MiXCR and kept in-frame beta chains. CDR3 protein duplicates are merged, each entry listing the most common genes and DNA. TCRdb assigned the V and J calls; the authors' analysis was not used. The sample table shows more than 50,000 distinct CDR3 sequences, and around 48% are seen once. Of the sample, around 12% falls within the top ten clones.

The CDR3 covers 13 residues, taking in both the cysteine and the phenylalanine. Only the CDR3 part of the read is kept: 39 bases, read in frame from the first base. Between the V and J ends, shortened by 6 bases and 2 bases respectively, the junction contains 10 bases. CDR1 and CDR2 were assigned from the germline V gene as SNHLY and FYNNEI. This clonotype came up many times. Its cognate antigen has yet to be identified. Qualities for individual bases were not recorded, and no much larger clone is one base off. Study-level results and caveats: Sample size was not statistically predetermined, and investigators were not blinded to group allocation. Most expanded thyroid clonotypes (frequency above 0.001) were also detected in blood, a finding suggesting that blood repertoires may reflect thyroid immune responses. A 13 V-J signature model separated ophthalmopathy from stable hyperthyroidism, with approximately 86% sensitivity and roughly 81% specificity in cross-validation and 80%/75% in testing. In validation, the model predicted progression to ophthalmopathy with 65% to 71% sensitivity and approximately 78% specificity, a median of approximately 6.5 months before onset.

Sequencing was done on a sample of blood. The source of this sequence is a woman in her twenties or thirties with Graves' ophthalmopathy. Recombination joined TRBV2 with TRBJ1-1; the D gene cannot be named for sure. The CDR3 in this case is CASRWLPNTEAFF. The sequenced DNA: TGTGCCAGCAGGTGGCTCCCCAACACTGAAGCTTTCTTT. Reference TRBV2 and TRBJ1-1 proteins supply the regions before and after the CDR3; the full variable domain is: EPEVTQTPSHQVTQMGQEVILRCVPISNHLYFYWYRQILGQKVEFLVSFYNNEISEKSEIFDDQFSVERPDGSNFTLKIRSTKLEDSAMYFCASRWLPNTEAFFGQGTRLTVV.